The present entry profiles one T cell receptor beta chain with its context. This sample is drawn from a study of blood T cell repertoires in COVID-19. Repertoires were generated with immunoSEQ multiplex PCR, while TCRdb's copy carries only in-frame clones and drops some. The sample includes 89,000 or so clones, less than 85% of them seen just once. The CDR3 length is 15 residues. The V gene end was trimmed by 7 bases and the J gene end by 4 bases; junction bases not matched to a gene: 7. Germline values: CDR1 SGHKS, CDR2 YYEKEE (reference sequence). V and J are TRBV5-5 and TRBJ2-3; 12 nucleotides align to TRBD2. Sequenced material: peripheral blood. This TCR was recovered from an elderly man with acute or convalescent COVID-19. Here the CDR3 reads CASSLTSGSADTQYF. For the CDR3, the DNA is TGTGCCAGCTCCTTGACTAGCGGGAGTGCAGATACGCAGTATTTT.